This T cell receptor beta chain derives from a study of cytomegalovirus exposure and HLA in healthy donors. It was with 60 Vbeta and 13 Jbeta primers that the PCR ran. TCRdb's table, derived via immunoSEQ multiplex PCR, lists solely in-frame clones and lacks some. The data contain 100,000 to 150,000 clones, around 80% of them singletons. Study-level findings and limits: Sequence variants that were highly shared formed a cluster that was likely a sequencing artifact. Reports showed the classifier diagnosing cytomegalovirus status with high specificity and sensitivity. There were around 160 TCR beta chains listed as cytomegalovirus-associated.

Regarding this clone: Its antigen remains unknown.

The TCR originated in a man in his thirties or forties in good health and CMV-seropositive. The sequencing input was PBMCs.

The CDR3 loop is CAISDNRGHHYEQYF. CDR3 DNA: TGTGCCATCAGTGACAACAGGGGCCACCACTACGAGCAGTACTTC. This chain uses TRBV10-3 with TRBJ2-7; 7 nucleotides agree with TRBD1. The CDR3 has 15 residues. J lost 3 bases, V lost 3 bases, and 8 bases had no gene match. CDR1 and CDR2 from the germline V gene are ENHRY and SYGVKD.